These 26 T cell receptor beta chains share one sample of origin, sequenced in a study of identical twins. TCRdb re-called the 5' RACE reads through MiXCR, storing one row per CDR3 protein. The table has around 340,000 distinct CDR3 sequences, approximately 8.8% seen once. Specimen: naive T cells sorted from blood. The receptors shown here come from a woman aged 50 to 65 in good health.

This clonotype has only a few counts. The chain links TRBV19 to TRBJ2-5; D gene uncertain. V lost 7 bases to trimming and J lost 10 bases, with 13 bases between them. Germline CDR1 and CDR2: LNHDA and SQIVND (reference sequence). The CDR3 contains 11 residues. The CDR3, as DNA: TGTGCCAGTAAGGGCCAGCGTGACCAGTACTTC. Protein sequence: CASKGQRDQYF.

This clonotype was seen repeatedly, ten times or more. The chain carries TRBV12-3 or TRBV12-4 and TRBJ1-5; D is unclear. Deletions cut 8 bases from V and 3 bases from J, with 14 bases between. The CDR3 contains 14 residues. CDR3 in amino acids: CASVVSGFNQPQHF. The CDR3 DNA reads as TGTGCCAGCGTAGTTTCCGGGTTCAATCAGCCCCAGCATTTT.

This clonotype occurred a few times. This chain connects TRBV7-2 to TRBJ2-2; D gene unclear. Germline V gene data show CDR1 as SGHTA and CDR2 as FQGNSA. CDR3 size: 16 residues. Deletions cut 1 base from V and 1 base from J, with 10 bases between. The DNA for the CDR3 is TGTGCCAGCAGCTTAGTAGCCAGCGTGAACACCGGGGAGCTGTTTTTT. This gives the protein CASSLVASVNTGELFF.

V usage is TRBV6-5 and J usage is TRBJ1-1; 7 bases fit TRBD1. This CDR3 has 14 residues. The germline CDR1 and CDR2 sequences are MNHEY and SVGAGI. The trim removed 8 bases at V and 5 bases at J, leaving 11 bases unmatched. This CDR3 reads CASEEGAGRTEAFF. The CDR3 nucleotides are TGTGCCAGCGAGGAGGGGGCAGGTAGGACTGAAGCTTTCTTT.

This clonotype has just a few counts. The rearrangement joins TRBV2 to TRBJ2-1; TRBD2 might be the D (6 bases). Germline V gene lookup returns CDR1 SNHLY and CDR2 FYNNEI. The ends were cut back, 6 bases at V and 3 bases at J, with 18 bases in the middle. The CDR3 sequence is 16 residues long. The CDR3 loop reads CASRGLRRESYNEQFF. CDR3 coding DNA: TGTGCCAGCAGAGGACTTAGGCGGGAAAGCTACAATGAGCAGTTCTTC.

This clonotype appeared many times. V gene TRBV12-3 or TRBV12-4 combines with J gene TRBJ1-1; perhaps TRBD1 as D (5 bases). CDR3 length: 13 amino acids. V shed 6 bases and J shed 1 base, with 9 bases lying between them. The CDR3 coding sequence is TGTGCCAGCAGCCTTACAGGGAACACTGAAGCTTTCTTT. The encoded protein is CASSLTGNTEAFF.

V and J are TRBV30 and TRBJ2-3; D uncertain. V lost 3 bases, J lost 2 bases, and 12 bases lay in between. CDR1 and CDR2 (germline): GTSNPN, SVGIG (reference sequence). The CDR3 runs 14 residues. This CDR3 reads CAWSELGSTDTQYF. CDR3 sequence (DNA): TGTGCCTGGAGCGAACTGGGGTCCACAGATACGCAGTATTTT.

This clonotype has only a few counts. V gene TRBV20-1 combines with J gene TRBJ2-3; D gene unclear. The CDR3 is 14 residues long. Germline V gene sequence: CDR1 DFQATT, CDR2 SNEGSKA (reference sequence). The V gene lost 4 bases and the J gene lost 1 base, with 12 bases spanning the gap. The CDR3 is CSAKIVGGTDTQYF. The CDR3 DNA sequence: TGCAGTGCTAAAATAGTTGGGGGCACAGATACGCAGTATTTT.

This clonotype occurred many times. The CDR3, as DNA: TGTGCCATCAGTGAGTCCGAGACCGGGGAGCTGTTTTTT. This codes for CAISESETGELFF. The chain is built from TRBV10-3 and TRBJ2-2; D call uncertain. The CDR3 has 13 residues. Looked up from germline, CDR1 is ENHRY and CDR2 is SYGVKD. The V end lost 0 bases, the J end lost 5 bases, and 4 bases lay between the germline ends.

CDR3 coding DNA: TGTGCCAGCAGCCAACCACCAAACTATGGCTACACCTTC. Amino acids: CASSQPPNYGYTF. The J gene is TRBJ1-2, the V gene TRBV3-1, with D unclear. V dropped 2 bases and J dropped 2 bases, with 6 bases sitting between them. The CDR3 consists of 13 residues. Germline V gene lookup returns CDR1 LGHDT and CDR2 YNNKEL (reference sequence).

The rearrangement joins TRBV24-1 to TRBJ2-5, with a tentative D call TRBD1 (6 bases). There are 14 residues in the CDR3. Trimming removed 7 bases from V and 1 base from J, with 12 bases in between. Germline V gene lookup returns CDR1 KGHDR and CDR2 SFDVKD. The CDR3 sequence is CATSPSTGQETQYF. The CDR3 DNA reads TGTGCCACCAGCCCCTCGACAGGCCAAGAGACCCAGTACTTC.

This clonotype was recorded many times. This chain connects TRBV29-1 to TRBJ1-2, with D perhaps TRBD1 (6 bases). The V end lost 5 bases, the J end lost 12 bases, and 16 bases lay between the germline ends. The CDR3 has 11 amino acids. Germline V gene lookup returns CDR1 SQVTM and CDR2 ANQGSEA. CDR3 residues: CSVSRDTAHTF. The CDR3 region has the DNA TGCAGCGTTTCCCGGGACACCGCGCACACCTTC.

The chain carries TRBV5-1 and TRBJ2-2, with D tentatively TRBD2 (6 bases). The ends were cut back, 4 bases at V and 5 bases at J, with 18 bases in the middle. The germline gives CDR1 SGHRS, CDR2 YFSETQ. The CDR3 has 16 amino acids. The DNA of the CDR3 is TGCGCCAGCAGCCCCTTGCCGGGAGCCCGGACCGGGGAGCTGTTTTTT. Protein sequence: CASSPLPGARTGELFF.

This clonotype appeared many times. This CDR3 reads CASSFSPRGEQFF. The CDR3 bases are TGTGCCAGCAGCTTTTCCCCGAGGGGTGAGCAGTTCTTC. V is TRBV5-6 and J is TRBJ2-1; the D gene could be TRBD1 or TRBD2 (5 bases each). Looked up from germline, CDR1 is SGHDT and CDR2 is YYEEEE. The length of the CDR3 is 13 residues. V lost 2 bases and J lost 9, with 12 bases in between.

This clonotype has ten or more counts. The CDR3 loop reads CASNPTGRAYEQYV. CDR3 nucleotide sequence: TGTGCCAGCAACCCTACCGGGCGCGCCTACGAGCAGTACGTC. This sequence joins TRBV6-6 and TRBJ2-7; D remains ambiguous. CDR3 length equals 14 residues. V gave up 7 bases and J gave up 2 bases, with 15 bases separating them. Per germline, CDR1 MNHNY and CDR2 SVGAGI (reference sequence).

The chain is built from TRBV5-1 and TRBJ2-2, with 7 nucleotides matching TRBD1. With 4 bases clipped from V and 2 bases from J, the junction kept 5 bases outside the gene matches. CDR3 length: 15 amino acids. CDR1 is SGHRS and CDR2 is YFSETQ in the germline V gene. CDR3 amino acids: CASSRDSPNTGELFF. The CDR3 coding sequence is TGCGCCAGCAGCCGGGACAGTCCAAACACCGGGGAGCTGTTTTTT.

This clonotype was counted between two and nine times. J is TRBJ2-1 and V is TRBV29-1; D possibly corresponds to TRBD1 (6 bases). CDR1 SQVTM and CDR2 ANQGSEA come from the germline V gene. Trimming removed 4 bases from V and 4 bases from J, with 38 bases in between. The CDR3 has 22 residues. Here the CDR3 reads CSVGLHRSFRQATFGAYNEQFF. The DNA of the CDR3 is TGCAGCGTTGGGCTCCACCGCTCTTTCCGACAGGCGACCTTCGGGGCTTACAATGAGCAGTTCTTC.

This clonotype showed up just a few times. This sequence joins TRBV24-1 and TRBJ2-3; the D is unclear. Trimming left V 7 bases short and J 2 bases short, with 27 bases between. CDR1 and CDR2 (germline): KGHDR, SFDVKD. The length of the CDR3 is 19 residues. Here the CDR3 reads CATSASTEAPGSNTDTQYF. In nucleotides, the CDR3 is TGTGCCACCAGCGCCTCAACCGAGGCCCCAGGTAGTAACACAGATACGCAGTATTTT.

In this sample, this clonotype turned up a few times. The V and J genes are TRBV5-1 and TRBJ2-1; the D call may be TRBD1 or TRBD2 (5 bases each). Trimming took 1 base from V and 7 from J, leaving 12 bases between them. CDR3 length equals 14 residues. The V gene's germline CDR1 is SGHRS and CDR2 YFSETQ. CDR3 DNA: TGCGCCAGCAGCTTGAGAGGGGAAAGTAATGAGCAGTTCTTC. This encodes CASSLRGESNEQFF.

At least ten counts were recorded for this clonotype. The V gene is TRBV5-1, the J gene TRBJ2-3; D is unresolved. V was cut by 0 bases and J by 2 bases, with 7 bases left in between. The CDR3 spans 14 residues. Germline CDR1 reads SGHRS; CDR2 reads YFSETQ. DNA for the CDR3: TGCGCCAGCAGCTTGGAGGGTCCCACAGATACGCAGTATTTT. It translates to CASSLEGPTDTQYF.

This clonotype was counted only a few times. The rearrangement links TRBV7-8 to TRBJ2-5; tentatively, D is TRBD2 (5 bases). V was trimmed by 4 bases and J by 4 bases, leaving 19 bases between them. The CDR3 is 16 residues long. Germline CDR1 SGHVS, CDR2 FQNEAQ. CDR3 region: CASSSNGGNDIETQYF. The CDR3 DNA reads as TGTGCCAGCAGCTCGAACGGAGGCAACGATATAGAGACCCAGTACTTC.

This clonotype was seen repeatedly, ten times or more. The CDR3 DNA is TGTGCCAGCATGCCCACGGGGAACACTGAAGCTTTCTTT. This encodes CASMPTGNTEAFF. The V and J genes are TRBV7-6 and TRBJ1-1; D ambiguous. From germline, CDR1 is SGHVS and CDR2 FNYEAQ. This CDR3 contains 13 residues. The ends were cut back, 7 bases at V and 1 base at J, with 10 bases in the middle.

This clonotype showed up just a few times. The chain is built from TRBV3-1 and TRBJ2-1, with a possible D match to TRBD2 (6 bases). This CDR3 region has 18 residues. V lost 4 bases and J 0 bases, leaving 19 bases between the germline ends. Germline CDR1 LGHDT, CDR2 YNNKEL (reference sequence). The DNA for the CDR3 is TGTGCCAGCAGCCCCCGGGGCGGGACCACACACTCCTACAATGAGCAGTTCTTC. Encoded protein: CASSPRGGTTHSYNEQFF.

This clonotype was detected a few times. This sequence joins TRBV12-3 or TRBV12-4 and TRBJ2-5; the D gene could be TRBD1 or TRBD2 (5 bases each). The CDR3 is 15 amino acids. V gave up 3 bases and J gave up 6 bases, with 17 bases separating them. In nucleotides, the CDR3 is TGTGCCAGCAGTTTCGGGACGGTCCCCATCAAGACCCAGTACTTC. The encoded protein is CASSFGTVPIKTQYF.

J is TRBJ2-1 and V is TRBV2; TRBD1 matches 9 bases. The ends lost 6 bases at V and 10 bases at J; junction bases unmatched: 10. CDR1 is SNHLY and CDR2 is FYNNEI in the germline V gene. The CDR3 spans 14 residues. The CDR3 region has the DNA TGTGCCAGCAGCTTCGACAGGGGGAGCGGGGAGCAGTTCTTC. Translated, it gives CASSFDRGSGEQFF.

This clonotype was found many times. V is TRBV5-6 and J is TRBJ2-2; 7 nucleotides align to TRBD2. CDR3 length: 16 residues. CDR1 and CDR2 from the germline V gene are SGHDT and YYEEEE. V shed 3 bases and J 4 bases; nucleotides not matched to a gene: 9. DNA of the CDR3: TGTGCCAGCAGCTCCGGAGCTAGCGGCTTCACCGGGGAGCTGTTTTTT. Its protein is CASSSGASGFTGELFF.